The 9 T cell receptor beta chains in this list originate from one sample, sequenced in a study of post-analysis software for immune sequencing data. These receptors lack a known antigen. Study-level findings and limits: TRBV5-6, TRBV5-1 and TRBV20-1 belonged to a set of a handful of TRBV segments that were more frequent in patients than controls.

The library was made from cDNA and included unique molecular identifiers. TCRdb fed the PCR reads into MiXCR, producing one record per CDR3 protein. The repertoire holds hundreds of thousands of distinct CDR3 sequences, roughly 38% seen once, with roughly 13% in the top ten. The sequencing input was blood. The source is a girl aged 5 to 17 with multiple sclerosis.

This chain connects TRBV20-1 to TRBJ2-5; TRBD2 matches at 10 bases. The V gene's germline CDR1 is DFQATT and CDR2 SNEGSKA (reference sequence). The trim removed 6 bases at V and 7 bases at J, leaving 8 bases unmatched. There are 13 residues in the CDR3. The CDR3 DNA follows: TGCAGTGCCCCAAGCGGGGGGGCGGCGACCCAGTACTTC. Amino acid sequence: CSAPSGGAATQYF.

The chain recombines TRBV4-1 with TRBJ2-7; TRBD2 aligns across 7 bases. CDR3 length: 16 residues. J lost 0 bases, V lost 1 base, and 6 bases had no gene match. Germline CDR1 MGHRA, CDR2 YSYEKL. In nucleotides, the CDR3 is TGCGCCAGCAGCCAAGTCGGCGGGGGACTCTCCTACGAGCAGTACTTC. The encoded protein is CASSQVGGGLSYEQYF.

A remark on this clonotype: A read error is possible here, since a much larger clone lies one base away. The CDR3: CGISVGQAYEQYF. In DNA, the CDR3 is TGTGGCATCAGTGTAGGGCAGGCCTACGAGCAGTACTTC. The V gene is TRBV10-3, the J gene TRBJ2-7; D gene uncertain. This CDR3 has 13 amino acids. Germline CDR1 reads ENHRY; CDR2 reads SYGVKD.

In this sample, this clonotype turned up a few times. V usage is TRBV7-8 and J usage is TRBJ2-3; no firm D call. The CDR3 covers 12 residues. CDR1 is SGHVS, CDR2 FQNEAQ, per germline. V dropped 3 bases and J dropped 6 bases, with 7 bases sitting between them. The CDR3 nucleotides are TGTGCCAGCAGCTTCGACTGGGATACGCAGTATTTT. Its protein product is CASSFDWDTQYF. Drawing the rest from reference TRBV7-8 and TRBJ2-3, the complete variable domain is GAGVSQSPRYKVAKRGQDVALRCDPISGHVSLFWYQQALGQGPEFLTYFQNEAQLDKSGLPSDRFFAERPEGSVSTLKIQRTQQEDSAVYLCASSFDWDTQYFGPGTRLTVL.

The V and J genes are TRBV5-6 and TRBJ2-6; TRBD1 might be the D (6 bases). The CDR3 is made up of 18 amino acids. CDR1 SGHDT and CDR2 YYEEEE come from the germline V gene. Trimming left V 6 bases short and J 0 bases short, with 19 bases between. As DNA, the CDR3 is TGTGCCAGCACCACGATTCAGGGGTTTCCCTCTGGGGCCAACGTCCTGACTTTC. It is translated as CASTTIQGFPSGANVLTF.

The chain uses TRBV7-9 and TRBJ1-4; no reliable D call. CDR1 is SEHNR and CDR2 is FQNEAQ in the germline V gene (reference sequence). The CDR3 length is 14 residues. V lost 0 bases, J lost 5 bases, and 7 bases lay in between. CDR3 in amino acids: CASSLALNNEKLFF. As DNA, the CDR3 is TGTGCCAGCAGCTTAGCGTTGAACAATGAAAAACTGTTTTTT.

This chain joins TRBV15 and TRBJ2-7; TRBD1 might be the D (6 bases). The J call may be faulty, since TRBJ2-5 better matches the DNA end. Germline values: CDR1 LNHNV, CDR2 YYDKDF (reference sequence). The CDR3 has 15 residues. This CDR3 reads CATSIGRGSRETQYF. The CDR3 DNA follows: TGTGCCACCAGCATCGGCAGGGGTTCTCGAGAGACCCAGTACTTC.

There are a few counts of this clonotype. V usage is TRBV9 and J usage is TRBJ2-3, with a tentative D call TRBD2 (6 bases). CDR1 SGDLS and CDR2 YYNGEE come from the germline V gene. CDR3 length: 17 amino acids. Trimming took off 0 bases at V and 0 bases at J, with 14 bases between the two ends. The CDR3 protein is CASSVVGGALSTDTQYF. CDR3 nucleotides: TGTGCCAGCAGCGTAGTAGGAGGGGCCCTTAGCACAGATACGCAGTATTTT.

In this sample, this clonotype turned up a few times. The rearrangement links TRBV5-5 to TRBJ1-2; tentatively, D is TRBD1 (6 bases). The CDR3 sequence is 13 residues long. Germline V gene sequence: CDR1 SGHKS, CDR2 YYEKEE (reference sequence). With 3 bases removed from V and 3 bases from J, the gap between germline ends came to 9 bases. The CDR3 region has the DNA TGTGCCAGCAGCTCCCCAGGGGACTATGGCTACACCTTC. Residues: CASSSPGDYGYTF.